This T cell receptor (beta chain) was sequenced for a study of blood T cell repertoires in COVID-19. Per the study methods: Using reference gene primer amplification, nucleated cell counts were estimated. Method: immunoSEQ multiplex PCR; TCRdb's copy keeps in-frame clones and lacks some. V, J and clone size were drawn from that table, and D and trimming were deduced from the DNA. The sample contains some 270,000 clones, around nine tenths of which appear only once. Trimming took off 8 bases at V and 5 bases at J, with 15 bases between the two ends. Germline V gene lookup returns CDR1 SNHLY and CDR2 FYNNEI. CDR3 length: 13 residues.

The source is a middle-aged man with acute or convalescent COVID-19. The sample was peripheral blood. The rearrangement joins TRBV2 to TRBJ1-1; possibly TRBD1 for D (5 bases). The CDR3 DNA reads TGTGCCAGCTGGAGGGGAGATCAGACTGAAGCTTTCTTT. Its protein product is CASWRGDQTEAFF.